Below are 9 T cell receptor beta chains sequenced from a single sample in a study of vaccination effects on CD4 cells after COVID-19. Some clones are missing from TCRdb's copy, which holds only in-frame ones; the method was immunoSEQ multiplex PCR. The sample has 40,000 or so clones, roughly 65% seen once. ViraFEST expansion of antigen-specific CD4+ T cells with viral peptide pools preceded sequencing. Following culture for about ten days, CD4+ T cells were isolated. This person caught SARS-CoV-2 sometime from March to December 2020, and PCR testing confirmed the infection. Their antigens are not known. This specimen consisted of CD4+ T cells from PBMCs cultured with a peptide pool, obtained before COVID-19 vaccination. These receptors all stem from a human donor who had a prior SARS-CoV-2 infection.

This clone was detected only once. This chain connects TRBV28 to TRBJ2-6, with TRBD1 matching over 7 bases. Germline CDR1 MDHEN, CDR2 SYDVKM. The CDR3 contains 16 residues. Trimming cost V 11 bases and J 0 bases; bases outside gene matches: 10. The CDR3 sequence is CASHRGGSSGANVLTF. The DNA of the CDR3 is TGTGCCTCCCACAGGGGCGGATCCTCTGGGGCCAACGTCCTGACTTTC. The full variable domain, with the rest looked up from reference TRBV28 and TRBJ2-6, is DVKVTQSSRYLVKRTGEKVFLECVQDMDHENMFWYRQDPGLGLRLIYFSYDVKMKEKGDIPEGYSVSREKKERFSLILESASTNQTSMYLCASHRGGSSGANVLTFGAGSRLTVL.

This clone has only a few counts. This chain uses TRBV14 with TRBJ2-7; D assignment may be TRBD1 or TRBD2 (5 bases each). With 5 bases removed from V and 4 bases from J, the gap between germline ends came to 12 bases. The V gene's germline CDR1 is SGHDN and CDR2 FVKESK. The CDR3 has 13 residues. Written as DNA, the CDR3 is TGTGCCAGCAGCGAGGGACGTTTTTACGAGCAGTACTTC. It encodes CASSEGRFYEQYF.

The chain carries TRBV4-3 and TRBJ2-7, with no clear D. The length of the CDR3 is 13 residues. V was cut by 0 bases and J by 1 base, with 4 bases left in between. In germline, CDR1 is LGHNA, CDR2 YSLEER. CDR3 nucleotide sequence: TGCGCCAGCAGCCAAGATAGATCCTACGAGCAGTACTTC. Protein sequence: CASSQDRSYEQYF.

This clone was found once. The genes are TRBV6-1 and TRBJ1-5; maybe TRBD1 (5 bases). CDR1 is MNHNS, CDR2 SASEGT, per germline. CDR3 length: 16 residues. The V gene lost 4 bases and the J gene lost 6 bases, with 19 bases spanning the gap. The CDR3 protein is CASSVAGSSSTQPQHF. The CDR3 region has the DNA TGTGCCAGCAGTGTAGCAGGGTCTTCTTCCACTCAGCCCCAGCATTTT.

The chain links TRBV11-2 to TRBJ2-7; no clear D gene. Trimming removed 5 bases from V and 3 bases from J, with 11 bases in between. CDR3 length: 13 amino acids. Germline lookup yields CDR1 SGHAT and CDR2 FQNNGV. The CDR3 DNA reads TGTGCCAGCAGCCCTTATGTGGGCTACGAGCAGTACTTC. Protein product: CASSPYVGYEQYF. Full variable domain (rest looked up from reference TRBV11-2 and TRBJ2-7): EAGVAQSPRYKIIEKRQSVAFWCNPISGHATLYWYQQILGQGPKLLIQFQNNGVVDDSQLPKDRFSAERLKGVDSTLKIQPAKLEDSAVYLCASSPYVGYEQYFGPGTRLTVT.

This clone was found a few times. The V and J genes are TRBV11-3 and TRBJ1-1; TRBD1 might be the D (6 bases). This CDR3 is built from 14 residues. V lost 7 bases to trimming and J lost 3 bases, with 15 bases between them. Germline-derived CDR1 and CDR2 are SGHNT and YENEEA. CDR3 DNA: TGTGCCAGCACCAGCGAGGGGGGCTACACTGAAGCTTTCTTT. Amino acids: CASTSEGGYTEAFF.

The chain joins TRBV4-2 to TRBJ1-5; the D is unclear. Germline assignment: CDR1 LGHNA and CDR2 YNFKEQ. The CDR3 sequence is 17 residues long. The V end was cut by 0 bases, the J end by 7 bases, with 19 bases between. The DNA for the CDR3 is TGTGCCAGCAGCCAAGATCACGCGCAGGCCGTGGACCAGCCCCAGCATTTT. This codes for CASSQDHAQAVDQPQHF.

The chain links TRBV11-1 to TRBJ2-7; 7 bases match TRBD1. CDR3 length: 12 residues. V lost 5 bases, J lost 5 bases, and 3 bases stayed unmatched. Per germline, CDR1 SGHAT and CDR2 FQDESV (reference sequence). The CDR3 nucleotides are TGTGCCAGCAGCCGAGACAGGGACGAGCAGTACTTC. Residues: CASSRDRDEQYF. Full variable domain (missing parts from reference TRBV11-1 and TRBJ2-7): EAEVAQSPRYKITEKSQAVAFWCDPISGHATLYWYRQILGQGPELLVQFQDESVVDDSQLPKDRFSAERLKGVDSTLKIQPAELGDSAMYLCASSRDRDEQYFGPGTRLTVT.

The chain combines TRBV7-2 with TRBJ2-7, with 7 bases matching TRBD1. V dropped 4 bases and J dropped 3; count of bases not matched to a gene: 3. The CDR3 sequence is 13 residues long. In germline, CDR1 is SGHTA, CDR2 FQGNSA. CDR3 loop: CASSSRTGYEQYF. The CDR3 DNA sequence: TGTGCCAGCAGCTCCAGGACAGGCTACGAGCAGTACTTC. Full variable domain (rest looked up from reference TRBV7-2 and TRBJ2-7): GAGVSQSPSNKVTEKGKDVELRCDPISGHTALYWYRQSLGQGLEFLIYFQGNSAPDKSGLPSDRFSAERTGGSVSTLTIQRTQQEDSAVYLCASSSRTGYEQYFGPGTRLTVT.